The present TCR beta chain was sequenced within a study of T cell responses to AZD1222 COVID-19 vaccine. Notes on the study in general: Unmutated regions of variants are reportedly targeted by nearly half of spike-specific TCRs. Donor demographics were predominantly white British with a female majority; clonal diversity may be underestimated. Vaccination with two AZD1222 doses was followed by a rise in Spike-specific TCR breadth and depth. Every sample of the repertoires postdated the peak T cell response.

In the case of this clone: Antigen unknown.

The CDR3 has 16 amino acids. CDR1 and CDR2 from the germline V gene are LGHNA and YNFKEQ. The ends lost 3 bases at V and 2 bases at J; junction bases unmatched: 7. The repertoire was sequenced with immunoSEQ multiplex PCR; TCRdb's copy has only in-frame clones and lacks some. This repertoire shows about 150,000 clones, approximately 90% found once; its top ten account for about 3.8%. Source: peripheral blood, taken on day 0 of AZD1222 vaccination. The rearrangement links TRBV4-2 to TRBJ2-1; 7 bases align to TRBD2. The receptor's source is an adult in good health. For the CDR3, the DNA is TGTGCCAGCAGCCAGGCAACCGGGACTACCTACAATGAGCAGTTCTTC. As protein: CASSQATGTTYNEQFF.